This TCR beta chain is from a study of control samples from healthy donors and cancer patients (dated by TCRdb to 2018 to 2021). Comment on this clone: The antigen it recognizes is unknown. No base quality information exists; no much larger clone differs at one position.

Library prep was done by the immunoSEQ multiplex PCR assay. This immuneACCESS table, as held by TCRdb, lists in-frame sequences with V and J called but not all clones. Of the missing ones, under half trace to an unresolved V gene in checked studies; the others have no known cause. Across this sample there are over 120,000 clones, with roughly 94% seen only once. 14% of the sample rests with the top ten. The germline V gene (reference sequence) supplies CDR1 GTSNPN and CDR2 SVGIG. The CDR3 goes from the cysteine to the phenylalanine over 15 residues. Of all the DNA, just the CDR3 is kept, 45 bases in frame from base 1. Cut back by 2 bases and 8 bases, the V and J ends lie 21 bases apart.

The sample consisted of PBMCs. This sequence was found in a man in his fifties or sixties with colorectal cancer. The chain uses TRBV30 and TRBJ1-2, with the D gene call left open. The DNA sequence is as follows: TGTGCCTGGAGTAAGGAGGAGCAGAAAGGCAGGGGCTACACCTTC. Its protein reads: CAWSKEEQKGRGYTF.